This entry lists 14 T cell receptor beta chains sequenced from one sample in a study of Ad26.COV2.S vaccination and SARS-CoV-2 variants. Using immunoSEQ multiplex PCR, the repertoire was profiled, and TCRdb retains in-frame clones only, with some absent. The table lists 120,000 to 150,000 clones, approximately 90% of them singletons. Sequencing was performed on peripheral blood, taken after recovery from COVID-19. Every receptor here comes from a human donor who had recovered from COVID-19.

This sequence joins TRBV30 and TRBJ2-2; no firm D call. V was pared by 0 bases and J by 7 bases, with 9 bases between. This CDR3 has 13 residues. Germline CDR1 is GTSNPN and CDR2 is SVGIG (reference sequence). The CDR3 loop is CAWSVLGFGELFF. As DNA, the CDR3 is TGTGCCTGGAGTGTACTGGGATTCGGGGAGCTGTTTTTT.

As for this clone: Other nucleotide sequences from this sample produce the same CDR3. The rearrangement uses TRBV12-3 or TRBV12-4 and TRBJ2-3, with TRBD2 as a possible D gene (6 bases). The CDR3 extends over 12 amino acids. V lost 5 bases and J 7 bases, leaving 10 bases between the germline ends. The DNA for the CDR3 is TGTGCCAGCAGTCCTAGCGAATATACGCAGTATTTT. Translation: CASSPSEYTQYF.

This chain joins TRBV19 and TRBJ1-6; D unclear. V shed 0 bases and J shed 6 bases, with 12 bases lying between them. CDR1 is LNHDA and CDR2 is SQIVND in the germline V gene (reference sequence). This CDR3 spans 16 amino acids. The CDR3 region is CASSIDRGQTNSPLHF. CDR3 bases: TGTGCCAGTAGTATAGATCGGGGTCAGACTAATTCACCCCTCCACTTT. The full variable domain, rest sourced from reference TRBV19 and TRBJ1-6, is DGGITQSPKYLFRKEGQNVTLSCEQNLNHDAMYWYRQDPGQGLRLIYYSQIVNDFQKGDIAEGYSVSREKKESFPLTVTSAQKNPTAFYLCASSIDRGQTNSPLHFGNGTRLTVT.

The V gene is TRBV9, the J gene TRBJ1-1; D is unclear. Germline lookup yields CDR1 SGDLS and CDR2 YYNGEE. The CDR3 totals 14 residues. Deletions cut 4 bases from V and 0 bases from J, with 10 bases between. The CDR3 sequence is CASSRRQMNTEAFF. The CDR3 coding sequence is TGTGCCAGCAGCCGGCGGCAAATGAACACTGAAGCTTTCTTT.

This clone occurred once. CDR3 sequence: CASSPGLAEQFF. The CDR3 nucleotides read TGTGCCAGCAGCCCCGGGCTAGCTGAGCAGTTCTTC. The chain employs TRBV6-2 or TRBV6-3 and TRBJ2-1; TRBD2 is a possible D gene (5 bases). Trimming cost V 6 bases and J 9 bases, with 12 bases left between them. The CDR3 runs 12 residues. Germline lookup yields CDR1 MNHEY and CDR2 SVGEGT.

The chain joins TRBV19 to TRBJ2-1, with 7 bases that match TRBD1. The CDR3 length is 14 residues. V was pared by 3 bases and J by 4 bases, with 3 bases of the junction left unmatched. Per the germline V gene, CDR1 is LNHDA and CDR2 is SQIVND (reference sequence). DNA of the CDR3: TGTGCCAGTAGTATTCGGGGACAGTACAATGAGCAGTTCTTC. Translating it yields CASSIRGQYNEQFF. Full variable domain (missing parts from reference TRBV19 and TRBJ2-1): DGGITQSPKYLFRKEGQNVTLSCEQNLNHDAMYWYRQDPGQGLRLIYYSQIVNDFQKGDIAEGYSVSREKKESFPLTVTSAQKNPTAFYLCASSIRGQYNEQFFGPGTRLTVL.

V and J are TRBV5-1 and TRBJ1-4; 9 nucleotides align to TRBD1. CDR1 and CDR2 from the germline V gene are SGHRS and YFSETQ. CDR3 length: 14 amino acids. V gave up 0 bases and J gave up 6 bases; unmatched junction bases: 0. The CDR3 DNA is TGCGCCAGCAGCTTGGGGACAGGGGATGAAAAACTGTTTTTT. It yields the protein CASSLGTGDEKLFF.

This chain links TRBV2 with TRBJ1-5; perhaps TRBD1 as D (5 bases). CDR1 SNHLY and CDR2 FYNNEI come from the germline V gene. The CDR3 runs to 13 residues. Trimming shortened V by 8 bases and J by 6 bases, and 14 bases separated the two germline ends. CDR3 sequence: CASGQGVGQPQHF. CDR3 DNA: TGTGCCAGCGGTCAAGGGGTTGGTCAGCCCCAGCATTTT.

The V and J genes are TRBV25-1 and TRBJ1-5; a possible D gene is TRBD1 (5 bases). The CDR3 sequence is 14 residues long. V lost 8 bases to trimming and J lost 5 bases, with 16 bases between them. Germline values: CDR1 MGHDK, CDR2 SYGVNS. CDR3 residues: CASLVRDGDQPQHF. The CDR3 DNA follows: TGTGCCAGCCTGGTGAGGGACGGGGATCAGCCCCAGCATTTT.

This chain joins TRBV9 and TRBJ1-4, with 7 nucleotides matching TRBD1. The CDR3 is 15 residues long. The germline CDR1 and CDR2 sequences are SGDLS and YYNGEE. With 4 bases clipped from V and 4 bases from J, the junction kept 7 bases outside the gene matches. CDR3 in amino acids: CASSPLQGDNEKLFF. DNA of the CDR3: TGTGCCAGCAGCCCACTCCAGGGGGATAATGAAAAACTGTTTTTT.

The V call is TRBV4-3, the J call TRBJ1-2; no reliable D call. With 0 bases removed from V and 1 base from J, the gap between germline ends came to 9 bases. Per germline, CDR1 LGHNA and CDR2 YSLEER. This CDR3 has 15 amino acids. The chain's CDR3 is CASSQEDALNYGYTF. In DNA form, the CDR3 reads TGCGCCAGCAGCCAAGAAGACGCCCTTAACTATGGCTACACCTTC.

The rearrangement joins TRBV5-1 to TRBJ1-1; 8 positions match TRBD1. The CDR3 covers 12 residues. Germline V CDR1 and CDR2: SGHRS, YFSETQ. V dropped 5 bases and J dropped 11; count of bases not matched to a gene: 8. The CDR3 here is CASSHSDRVAFF. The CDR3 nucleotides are TGCGCCAGCAGTCACTCGGACAGGGTTGCTTTCTTT.

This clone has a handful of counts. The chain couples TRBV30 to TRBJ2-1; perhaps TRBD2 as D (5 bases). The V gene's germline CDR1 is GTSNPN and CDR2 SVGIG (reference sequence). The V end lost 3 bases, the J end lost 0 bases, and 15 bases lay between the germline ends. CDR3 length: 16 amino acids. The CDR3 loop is CAWRSAVSSSYNEQFF. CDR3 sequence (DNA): TGTGCCTGGAGGTCAGCGGTCTCTAGCTCCTACAATGAGCAGTTCTTC.

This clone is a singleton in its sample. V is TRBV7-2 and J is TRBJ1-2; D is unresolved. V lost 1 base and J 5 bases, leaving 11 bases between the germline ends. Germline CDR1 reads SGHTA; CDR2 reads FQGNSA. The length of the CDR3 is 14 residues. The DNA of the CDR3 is TGTGCCAGCAGCTTAGGCCGGGTTGGGTATGGCTACACCTTC. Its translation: CASSLGRVGYGYTF.